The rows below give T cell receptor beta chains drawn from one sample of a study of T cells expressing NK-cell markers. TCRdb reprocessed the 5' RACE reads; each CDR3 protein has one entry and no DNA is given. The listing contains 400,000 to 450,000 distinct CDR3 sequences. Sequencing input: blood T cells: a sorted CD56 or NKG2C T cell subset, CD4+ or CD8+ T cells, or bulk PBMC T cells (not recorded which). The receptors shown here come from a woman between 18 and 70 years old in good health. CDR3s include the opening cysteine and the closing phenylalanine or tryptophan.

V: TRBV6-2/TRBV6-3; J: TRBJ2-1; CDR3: CASSYSLGAGFDEQFF
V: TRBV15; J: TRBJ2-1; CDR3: CATSRDWREQFF
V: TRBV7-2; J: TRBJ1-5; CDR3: CASSLGPDRTNQPQHF
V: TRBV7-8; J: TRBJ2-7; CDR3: CASSSTPPSYEQYF
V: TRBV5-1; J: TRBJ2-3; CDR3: CASSTPPGLAGGADTQYF
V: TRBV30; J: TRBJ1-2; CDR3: CAWSVPQGRHGYTF
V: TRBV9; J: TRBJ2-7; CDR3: CASSPWLAGEVYGQYF
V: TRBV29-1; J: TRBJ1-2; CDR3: CSVYSGSHYGYTF
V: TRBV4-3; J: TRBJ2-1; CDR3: CASSFGRATYNEQFF
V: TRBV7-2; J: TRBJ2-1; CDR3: CASSRGTTNEQFF
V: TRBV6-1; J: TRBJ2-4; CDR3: CASSGTVLAKNIQYF
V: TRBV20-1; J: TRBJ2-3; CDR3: CSARVGGRSTDTQYF
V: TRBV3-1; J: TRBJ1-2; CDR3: CASSQGRYGYTF
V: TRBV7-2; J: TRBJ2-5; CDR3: CASSLGGSGRKTQYF
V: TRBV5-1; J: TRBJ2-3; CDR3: CASSLPKPSTDTQYF
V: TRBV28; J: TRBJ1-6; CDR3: CASSLYGATDDNSPLHF
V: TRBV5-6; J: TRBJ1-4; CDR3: CASSSISLGEKEKLFF
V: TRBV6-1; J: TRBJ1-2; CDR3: CASTRDDYYGYTF
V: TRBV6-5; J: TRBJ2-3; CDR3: CASSYSGTGPDTQYF
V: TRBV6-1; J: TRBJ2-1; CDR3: CASSPRDFDNEQFF
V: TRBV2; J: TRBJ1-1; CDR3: CASTTGAGTEAFF
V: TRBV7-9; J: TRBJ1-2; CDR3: CASSLRAAAYGYTF
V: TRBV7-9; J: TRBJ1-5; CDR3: CASSLGVGTGASQPQHF
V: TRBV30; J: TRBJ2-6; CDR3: CAWIPGGDVLTF
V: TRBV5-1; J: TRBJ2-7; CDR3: CASSSDRDEQYF
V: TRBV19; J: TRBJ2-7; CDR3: CASSIGEHFGYEQYF
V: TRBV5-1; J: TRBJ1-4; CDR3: CASSLEKNEREKLFF
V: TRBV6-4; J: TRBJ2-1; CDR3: CASSVTSGRFNEQFF
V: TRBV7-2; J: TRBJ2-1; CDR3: CASSQQRNEQFF
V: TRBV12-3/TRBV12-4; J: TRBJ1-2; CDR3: CASSQTDRDFYGYTF
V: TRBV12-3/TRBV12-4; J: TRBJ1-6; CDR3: CASAGQGQFYYNSPLHF
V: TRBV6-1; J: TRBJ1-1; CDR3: CASSPQRTESAFF
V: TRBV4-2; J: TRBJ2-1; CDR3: CASSPEDDRYNEQFF
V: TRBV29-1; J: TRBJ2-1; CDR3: CSVLKREGNNEQFF
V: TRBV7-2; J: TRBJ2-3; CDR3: CASSRTTDTQYF
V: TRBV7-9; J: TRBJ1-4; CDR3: CAGATGVSATNEKLFF
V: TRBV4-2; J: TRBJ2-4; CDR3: CASSQEVGQGSDIQYF
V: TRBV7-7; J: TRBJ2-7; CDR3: CASSPDRGYEQYF
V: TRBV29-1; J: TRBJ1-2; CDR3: CSVYGGTADLNYGYTF
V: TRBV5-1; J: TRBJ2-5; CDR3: CASSPDRGTETQYF
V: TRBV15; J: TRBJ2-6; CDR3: CATSTGGSGANVLTF
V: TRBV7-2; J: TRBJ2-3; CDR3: CASVQDRTDTQYF
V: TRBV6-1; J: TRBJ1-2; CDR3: CASRTTGYDGYTF
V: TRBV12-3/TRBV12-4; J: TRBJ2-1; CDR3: CASSLALKRDRSSYNEQFF
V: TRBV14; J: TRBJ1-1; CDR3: CASSPTRTENTEAFF
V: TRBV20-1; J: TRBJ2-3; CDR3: CSALQSTDTQYF
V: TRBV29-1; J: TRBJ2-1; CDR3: CSVEKDTPPRFGEQFF
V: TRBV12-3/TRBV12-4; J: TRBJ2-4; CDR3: CASRGLAGEAKNIQYF
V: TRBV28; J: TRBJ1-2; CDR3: CASSPPQVRGGYTF
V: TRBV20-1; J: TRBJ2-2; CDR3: CSAREASGWTGELFF
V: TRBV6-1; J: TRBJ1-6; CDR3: CASSQRGSGNSPLHF
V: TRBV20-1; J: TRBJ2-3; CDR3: CSARLAGADTQYF
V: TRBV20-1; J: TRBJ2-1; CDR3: CSARIGGHTCNEQFF
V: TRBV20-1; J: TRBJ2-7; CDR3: CSASSQGHSYEQYF
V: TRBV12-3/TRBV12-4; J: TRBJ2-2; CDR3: CASKGQGTNTGELFF